This T cell receptor (beta chain) was obtained from a study of tumor and adjacent non-tumor tissue in lung cancer. As for the study in general: Samples averaged around 4 million productive TCRbeta reads each. General study findings and limits: Tumor TCR diversity, when higher, was linked to shorter survival.

CDR1 and CDR2 (germline): SGHAT, FQNNGV. V lost 1 base, J lost 4 bases, and 12 bases lay in between. The CDR3 runs to 15 residues. Many counts were recorded for this clonotype. What it binds is unknown. The template was RNA from unsorted bulk tissue. Distant lung tissue was collected more than 3 cm away from the tumor edge. The library came from three nested PCR rounds adapted from ARM-PCR protocols. From the multiplex PCR reads, TCRdb called clonotypes with MiXCR, one entry per CDR3 protein. This sample carries tens of thousands of distinct CDR3 sequences, about 61% of them seen once, and the ten largest clones take under 35%.

The chain combines TRBV11-2 with TRBJ2-3; D possibly uses TRBD1 or TRBD2 (6 bases each). This clonotype was obtained from a man between 70 and 80 years old with non-small cell lung cancer. Material: distant non-tumor lung tissue. The CDR3 region is CASSLVGGQADTQYF. As DNA, the CDR3 is TGTGCCAGCAGCTTAGTAGGGGGGCAGGCAGATACGCAGTATTTT.